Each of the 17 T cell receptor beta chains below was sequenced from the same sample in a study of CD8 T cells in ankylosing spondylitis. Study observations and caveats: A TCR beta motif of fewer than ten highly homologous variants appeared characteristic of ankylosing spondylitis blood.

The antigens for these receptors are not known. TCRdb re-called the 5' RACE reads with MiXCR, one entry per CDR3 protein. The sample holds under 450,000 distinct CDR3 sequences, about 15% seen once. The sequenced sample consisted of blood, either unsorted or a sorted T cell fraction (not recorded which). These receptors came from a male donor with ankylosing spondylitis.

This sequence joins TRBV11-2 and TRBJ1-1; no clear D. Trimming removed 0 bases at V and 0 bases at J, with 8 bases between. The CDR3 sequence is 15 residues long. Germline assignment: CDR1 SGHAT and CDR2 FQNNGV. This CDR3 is CASSLEGRVNTEAFF. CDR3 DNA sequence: TGTGCCAGCAGCTTAGAGGGGAGAGTGAACACTGAAGCTTTCTTT.

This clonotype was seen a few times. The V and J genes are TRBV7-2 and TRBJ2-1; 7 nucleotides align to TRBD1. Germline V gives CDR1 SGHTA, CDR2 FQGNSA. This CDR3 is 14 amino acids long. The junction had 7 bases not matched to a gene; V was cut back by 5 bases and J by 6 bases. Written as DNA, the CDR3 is TGTGCCAGCAGCCACCGGGACAGCATCAATGAGCAGTTCTTC. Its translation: CASSHRDSINEQFF.

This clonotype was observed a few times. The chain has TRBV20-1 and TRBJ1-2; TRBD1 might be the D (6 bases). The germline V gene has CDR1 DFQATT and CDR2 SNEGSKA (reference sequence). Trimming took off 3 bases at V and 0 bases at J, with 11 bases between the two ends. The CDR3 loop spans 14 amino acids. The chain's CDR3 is CSARGGASNYGYTF. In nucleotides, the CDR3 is TGCAGTGCTAGGGGGGGGGCCTCTAACTATGGCTACACCTTC.

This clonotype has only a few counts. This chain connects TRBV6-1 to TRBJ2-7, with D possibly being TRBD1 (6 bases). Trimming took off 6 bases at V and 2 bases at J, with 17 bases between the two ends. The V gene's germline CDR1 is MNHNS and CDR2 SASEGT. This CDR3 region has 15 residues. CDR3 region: CASSREPQGPYEQYF. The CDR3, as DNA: TGTGCCAGCAGCCGAGAGCCACAGGGCCCCTACGAGCAGTACTTC.

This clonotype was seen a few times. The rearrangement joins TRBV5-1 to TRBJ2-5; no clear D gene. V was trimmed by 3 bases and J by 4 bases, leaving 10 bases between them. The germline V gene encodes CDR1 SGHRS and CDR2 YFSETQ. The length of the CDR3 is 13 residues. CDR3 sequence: CASSSSDRETQYF. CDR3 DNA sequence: TGCGCCAGCAGCTCGTCCGACCGAGAGACCCAGTACTTC.

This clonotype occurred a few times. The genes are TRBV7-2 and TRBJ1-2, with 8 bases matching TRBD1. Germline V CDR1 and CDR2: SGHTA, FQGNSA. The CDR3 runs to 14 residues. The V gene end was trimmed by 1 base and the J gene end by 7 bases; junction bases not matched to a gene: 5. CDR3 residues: CASSLGRGRAGYTF. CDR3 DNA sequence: TGTGCCAGCAGCTTAGGCAGGGGGCGAGCTGGCTACACCTTC. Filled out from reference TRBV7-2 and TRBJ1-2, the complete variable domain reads GAGVSQSPSNKVTEKGKDVELRCDPISGHTALYWYRQSLGQGLEFLIYFQGNSAPDKSGLPSDRFSAERTGGSVSTLTIQRTQQEDSAVYLCASSLGRGRAGYTFGSGTRLTVV.

The CDR3 coding sequence is TGCAGTGCTGCCAGGGTGTACGAGCAGTACTTC. Amino acid sequence: CSAARVYEQYF. The chain recombines TRBV20-1 with TRBJ2-7; a weak D match, TRBD1 (5 bases). CDR1 is DFQATT and CDR2 is SNEGSKA in the germline V gene (reference sequence). The CDR3 sequence is 11 residues long. V dropped 5 bases and J dropped 4 bases, with 9 bases sitting between them.

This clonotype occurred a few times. The CDR3 coding sequence is TGTGCCAGCACCTGGGGCCCCTCCGCGGAGACCCAGTACTTC. The encoded protein is CASTWGPSAETQYF. The V and J genes are TRBV2 and TRBJ2-5; tentatively, D is TRBD1 (5 bases). V gave up 7 bases and J gave up 5 bases, with 17 bases separating them. This CDR3 comprises 14 residues. CDR1 and CDR2 (germline): SNHLY, FYNNEI.

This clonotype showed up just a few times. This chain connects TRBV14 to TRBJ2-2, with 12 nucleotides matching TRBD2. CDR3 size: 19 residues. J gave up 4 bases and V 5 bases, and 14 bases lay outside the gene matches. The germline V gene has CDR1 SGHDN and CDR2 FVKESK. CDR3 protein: CASSKGTSGRIRGTGELFF. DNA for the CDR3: TGTGCCAGCAGCAAAGGGACTAGCGGGCGCATCCGGGGCACCGGGGAGCTGTTTTTT.

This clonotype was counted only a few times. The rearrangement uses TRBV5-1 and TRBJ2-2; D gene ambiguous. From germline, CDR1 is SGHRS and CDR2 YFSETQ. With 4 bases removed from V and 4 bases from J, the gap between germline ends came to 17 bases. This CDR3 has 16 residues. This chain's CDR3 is CASSQVSNWGTGELFF. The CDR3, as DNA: TGCGCCAGCAGCCAAGTCTCAAACTGGGGCACCGGGGAGCTGTTTTTT.

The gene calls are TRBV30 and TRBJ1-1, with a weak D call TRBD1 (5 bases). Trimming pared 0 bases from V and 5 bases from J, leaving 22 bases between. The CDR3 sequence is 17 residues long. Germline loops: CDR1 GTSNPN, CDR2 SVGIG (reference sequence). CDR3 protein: CAWSVGKGSQIGTEAFF. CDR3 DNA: TGTGCCTGGAGTGTAGGTAAGGGGAGTCAGATAGGAACTGAAGCTTTCTTT.

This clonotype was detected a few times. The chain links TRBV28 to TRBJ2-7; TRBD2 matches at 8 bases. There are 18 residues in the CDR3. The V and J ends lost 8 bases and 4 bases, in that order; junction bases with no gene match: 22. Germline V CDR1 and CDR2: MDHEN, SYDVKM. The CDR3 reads CASGSAKLMAAGGYEQYF. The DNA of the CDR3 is TGTGCCAGCGGATCGGCAAAACTAATGGCGGCGGGAGGTTACGAGCAGTACTTC.

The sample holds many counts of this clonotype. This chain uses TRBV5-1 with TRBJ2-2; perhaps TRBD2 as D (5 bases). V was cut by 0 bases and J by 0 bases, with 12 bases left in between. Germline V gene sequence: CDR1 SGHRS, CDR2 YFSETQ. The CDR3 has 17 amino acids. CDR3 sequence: CASSLGSGSANTGELFF. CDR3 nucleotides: TGCGCCAGCAGCTTGGGGAGTGGGAGCGCGAACACCGGGGAGCTGTTTTTT.

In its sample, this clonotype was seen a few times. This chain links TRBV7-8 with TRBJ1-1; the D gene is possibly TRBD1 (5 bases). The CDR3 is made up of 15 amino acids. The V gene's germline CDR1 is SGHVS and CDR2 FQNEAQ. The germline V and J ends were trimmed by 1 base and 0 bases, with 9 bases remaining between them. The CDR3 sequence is CASSLGARVNTEAFF. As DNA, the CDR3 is TGTGCCAGCAGCTTAGGGGCCAGGGTGAACACTGAAGCTTTCTTT.

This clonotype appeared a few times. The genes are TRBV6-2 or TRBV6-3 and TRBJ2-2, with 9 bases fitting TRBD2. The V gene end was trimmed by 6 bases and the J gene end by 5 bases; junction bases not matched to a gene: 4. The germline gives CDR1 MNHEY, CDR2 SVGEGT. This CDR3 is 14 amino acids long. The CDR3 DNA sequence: TGTGCCAGCAGATTTGCGGGAGGGACCGGGGAGCTGTTTTTT. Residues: CASRFAGGTGELFF.

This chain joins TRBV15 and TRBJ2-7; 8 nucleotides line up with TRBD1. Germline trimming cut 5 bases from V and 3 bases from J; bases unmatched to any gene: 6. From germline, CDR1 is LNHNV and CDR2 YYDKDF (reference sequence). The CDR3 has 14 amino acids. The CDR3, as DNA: TGTGCCACCAGCCCCGGGACAGGAGTCTACGAGCAGTACTTC. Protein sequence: CATSPGTGVYEQYF.

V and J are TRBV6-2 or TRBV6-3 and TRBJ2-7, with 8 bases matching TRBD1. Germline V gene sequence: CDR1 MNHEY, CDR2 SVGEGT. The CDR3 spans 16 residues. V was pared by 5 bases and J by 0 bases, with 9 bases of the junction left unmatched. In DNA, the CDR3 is TGTGCCAGCAGTAAGAGACAGGGGATGAACTCCTACGAGCAGTACTTC. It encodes CASSKRQGMNSYEQYF.